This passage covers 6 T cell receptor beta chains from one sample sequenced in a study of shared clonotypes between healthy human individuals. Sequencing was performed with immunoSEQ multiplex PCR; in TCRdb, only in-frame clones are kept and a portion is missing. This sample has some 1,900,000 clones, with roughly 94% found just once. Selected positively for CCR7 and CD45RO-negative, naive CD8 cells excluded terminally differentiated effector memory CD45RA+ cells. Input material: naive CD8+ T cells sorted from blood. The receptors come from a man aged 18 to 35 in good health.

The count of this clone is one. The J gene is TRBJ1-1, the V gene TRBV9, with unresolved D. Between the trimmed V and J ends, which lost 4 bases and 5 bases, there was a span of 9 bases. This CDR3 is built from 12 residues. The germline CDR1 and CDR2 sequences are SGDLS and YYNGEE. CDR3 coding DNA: TGTGCCAGCAGCTCCAGCGGAACTGAAGCTTTCTTT. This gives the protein CASSSSGTEAFF.

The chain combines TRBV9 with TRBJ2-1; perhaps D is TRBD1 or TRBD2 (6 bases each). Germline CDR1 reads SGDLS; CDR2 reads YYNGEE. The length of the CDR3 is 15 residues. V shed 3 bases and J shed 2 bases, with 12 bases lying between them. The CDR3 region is CASSAGDTAYNEQFF. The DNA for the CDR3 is TGTGCCAGCAGCGCGGGGGACACCGCCTACAATGAGCAGTTCTTC.

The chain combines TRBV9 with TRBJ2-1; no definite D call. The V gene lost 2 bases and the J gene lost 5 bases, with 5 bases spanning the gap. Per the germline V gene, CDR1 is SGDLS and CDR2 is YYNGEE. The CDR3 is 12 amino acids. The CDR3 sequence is CASSVFDNEQFF. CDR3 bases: TGTGCCAGCAGCGTTTTTGACAATGAGCAGTTCTTC.

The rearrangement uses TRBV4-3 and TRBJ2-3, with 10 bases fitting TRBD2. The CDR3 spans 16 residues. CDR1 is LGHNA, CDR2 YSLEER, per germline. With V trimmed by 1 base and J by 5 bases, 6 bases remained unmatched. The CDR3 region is CASSQGASGSLDTQYF. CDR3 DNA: TGCGCCAGCAGCCAAGGTGCTAGCGGGAGTCTAGATACGCAGTATTTT.

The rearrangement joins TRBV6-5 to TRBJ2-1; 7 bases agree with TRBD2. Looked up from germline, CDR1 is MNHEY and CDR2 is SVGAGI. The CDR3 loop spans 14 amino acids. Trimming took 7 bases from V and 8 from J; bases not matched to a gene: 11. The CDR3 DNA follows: TGTGCCAGCACCCCGACTAGCTTGGGTGATGAGCAGTTCTTC. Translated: CASTPTSLGDEQFF.

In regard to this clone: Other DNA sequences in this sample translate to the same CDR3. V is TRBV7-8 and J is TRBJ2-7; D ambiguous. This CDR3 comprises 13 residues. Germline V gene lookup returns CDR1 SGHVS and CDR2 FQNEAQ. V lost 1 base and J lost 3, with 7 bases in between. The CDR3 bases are TGTGCCAGCAGCTTAGGTCCAGGCTACGAGCAGTACTTC. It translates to CASSLGPGYEQYF.